These 20 T cell receptor beta chains share one sample of origin, sequenced in a study of T-cell memory formation after mild COVID-19. TCRdb re-called the 5' RACE reads with MiXCR, one entry per CDR3 protein. The sample has some 300,000 distinct CDR3 sequences, 20% to 25% seen once. The source material was PBMCs or a T cell subset sorted from them (not recorded which). Receptor source: a man between 18 and 35 years old who had mild COVID-19 (a few samples of this study predate the infection). Cell type and time point are not known.

The chain carries TRBV6-1 and TRBJ1-5, with TRBD1 as a possible D gene (5 bases). CDR3 length: 15 residues. V was clipped by 6 bases and J by 3 bases, with 15 bases between them. The germline V gene has CDR1 MNHNS and CDR2 SASEGT. The CDR3 protein is CASRGGGVPNQPQHF. The CDR3, as DNA: TGTGCCAGCAGGGGGGGGGGAGTTCCCAATCAGCCCCAGCATTTT.

V and J are TRBV7-2 and TRBJ1-1; perhaps TRBD1 as D (6 bases). Germline-derived CDR1 and CDR2 are SGHTA and FQGNSA. There are 14 residues in the CDR3. The V end lost 5 bases, the J end lost 3 bases, and 13 bases lay between the germline ends. Here the CDR3 DNA reads TGTGCCAGCAGCGCCTACAGGGATCACACTGAAGCTTTCTTT. It translates to CASSAYRDHTEAFF.

This clonotype was observed a handful of times. The rearrangement joins TRBV29-1 to TRBJ2-7, with D maybe TRBD1 (6 bases). The CDR3 sequence is 13 residues long. Trimming took off 1 base at V and 4 bases at J, with 11 bases between the two ends. CDR1 SQVTM and CDR2 ANQGSEA come from the germline V gene. In DNA, the CDR3 is TGCAGCGTTGAAGCAGGCCAGGGGTACGAGCAGTACTTC. Translated: CSVEAGQGYEQYF.

This chain uses TRBV12-3 or TRBV12-4 with TRBJ1-3; weak D call: TRBD1 (6 bases). This CDR3 contains 15 residues. Trimming removed 5 bases at V and 5 bases at J, with 16 bases between. DNA of the CDR3: TGTGCCAGCAGTCTACAGGGAGTTACTAGAAACACCATATATTTT. As protein: CASSLQGVTRNTIYF.

The chain is built from TRBV5-4 and TRBJ2-7; a possible D gene is TRBD2 (5 bases). Trimming took 1 base from V and 3 from J, leaving 8 bases between them. The CDR3 totals 13 residues. Germline loops: CDR1 SGHNT, CDR2 YYREEE (reference sequence). CDR3: CASSLNGVYEQYF. The CDR3 DNA is TGTGCCAGCAGCTTGAACGGGGTCTACGAGCAGTACTTC.

The J gene is TRBJ2-4, the V gene TRBV5-1; weak D call: TRBD1 (5 bases). Trimming left V 5 bases short and J 8 bases short, with 23 bases between. This CDR3 spans 16 amino acids. Germline V gene lookup returns CDR1 SGHRS and CDR2 YFSETQ. CDR3 region: CASRESLGAGVYIQYF. Here the CDR3 DNA reads TGCGCCAGCAGAGAGAGCCTAGGGGCCGGAGTATACATTCAGTACTTC.

The chain recombines TRBV6-1 with TRBJ1-5, with D possibly TRBD1 on 5 matching bases. CDR1 and CDR2 from the germline V gene are MNHNS and SASEGT. V was cut by 7 bases and J by 0 bases, with 10 bases left in between. The CDR3 contains 14 residues. Here the CDR3 reads CASMGGYSNQPQHF. The DNA of the CDR3 is TGTGCCAGCATGGGGGGATATAGCAATCAGCCCCAGCATTTT.

This clonotype was recorded a few times. This rearrangement joins TRBV5-1 to TRBJ1-2; D perhaps matches TRBD1 (6 bases). The CDR3 runs 14 residues. The germline V gene has CDR1 SGHRS and CDR2 YFSETQ. The ends were cut back, 0 bases at V and 8 bases at J, with 14 bases in the middle. The CDR3 reads CASSLGLQGSGYTF. The CDR3, as DNA: TGCGCCAGCAGCTTGGGTTTACAGGGAAGCGGCTACACCTTC.

This clonotype was found many times. V and J are TRBV18 and TRBJ1-2, with 7 bases matching TRBD1. The CDR3 totals 13 residues. Trimming cost V 4 bases and J 2 bases; bases outside gene matches: 1. Germline CDR1 is KGHSH and CDR2 is LQKENI. CDR3 DNA: TGTGCCAGCTCACAGGACAGGAACTATGGCTACACCTTC. Protein: CASSQDRNYGYTF.

This clonotype was recorded a few times. The chain employs TRBV4-1 and TRBJ1-1; D gene uncertain. This CDR3 has 13 amino acids. V lost 5 bases and J lost 1, with 8 bases in between. Per germline, CDR1 MGHRA and CDR2 YSYEKL. This CDR3 reads CASSYGPNTEAFF. CDR3 in DNA: TGCGCCAGCAGCTATGGACCGAACACTGAAGCTTTCTTT.

The V call is TRBV13, the J call TRBJ2-3; possible D gene TRBD2, 7 bases. The germline V gene has CDR1 PRHDT and CDR2 FYEKMQ (reference sequence). V was pared by 5 bases and J by 3 bases, with 15 bases between. The CDR3 has 15 residues. The chain's CDR3 is CASSPRKGGTDTQYF. For the CDR3, the DNA is TGTGCCAGCAGCCCACGCAAGGGGGGGACAGATACGCAGTATTTT. The full variable domain, its missing parts supplied by reference TRBV13 and TRBJ2-3, is AAGVIQSPRHLIKEKRETATLKCYPIPRHDTVYWYQQGPGQDPQFLISFYEKMQSDKGSIPDRFSAQQFSDYHSELNMSSLELGDSALYFCASSPRKGGTDTQYFGPGTRLTVL.

This clonotype was counted only a few times. The rearrangement links TRBV10-3 to TRBJ2-2; tentative D call: TRBD1 (6 bases). The CDR3 runs 15 residues. V lost 4 bases, J lost 1 base, and 10 bases lay in between. Per germline, CDR1 ENHRY and CDR2 SYGVKD. In DNA, the CDR3 is TGTGCCATCAGTGGGGACAACAAGAACACCGGGGAGCTGTTTTTT. Residues: CAISGDNKNTGELFF.

This sequence joins TRBV2 and TRBJ2-7; D not resolved. The V gene's germline CDR1 is SNHLY and CDR2 FYNNEI. The germline V and J ends were trimmed by 7 bases and 4 bases, with 14 bases remaining between them. This CDR3 is 13 amino acids long. CDR3 bases: TGTGCCAGCAAGGGCGCCCAAGGATACGAGCAGTACGTC. This codes for CASKGAQGYEQYV.

This clonotype was seen a handful of times. The genes are TRBV2 and TRBJ2-5; TRBD1 or TRBD2 may be the D gene (5 bases each). Trimming stripped 6 bases from V and 0 bases from J, with 11 bases between. This CDR3 comprises 14 residues. Germline V CDR1 and CDR2: SNHLY, FYNNEI. CDR3 sequence: CASSPGPNQETQYF. In DNA form, the CDR3 reads TGTGCCAGCAGCCCGGGACCAAACCAAGAGACCCAGTACTTC. The full variable domain, its missing parts supplied by reference TRBV2 and TRBJ2-5, is EPEVTQTPSHQVTQMGQEVILRCVPISNHLYFYWYRQILGQKVEFLVSFYNNEISEKSEIFDDQFSVERPDGSNFTLKIRSTKLEDSAMYFCASSPGPNQETQYFGPGTRLLVL.

The chain employs TRBV7-8 and TRBJ2-2, with D possibly matching TRBD1 (5 bases). Between the trimmed V and J ends, which lost 5 bases and 7 bases, there was a span of 14 bases. The CDR3 covers 14 residues. CDR1 and CDR2 (germline): SGHVS, FQNEAQ. The CDR3 reads CASSPSGQGGELFF. The CDR3 DNA reads TGTGCCAGCAGCCCCTCTGGGCAGGGCGGGGAGCTGTTTTTT.

The rearrangement joins TRBV4-1 to TRBJ2-5, with 12 positions matching TRBD1. The germline V gene has CDR1 MGHRA and CDR2 YSYEKL. The V gene end was trimmed by 0 bases and the J gene end by 4 bases; junction bases not matched to a gene: 6. The CDR3 spans 17 residues. The CDR3 region is CASSQDWDRGPTETQYF. The CDR3 DNA reads as TGCGCCAGCAGCCAAGATTGGGACAGGGGGCCTACAGAGACCCAGTACTTC.

Only a few counts were recorded for this clonotype. The rearrangement joins TRBV28 to TRBJ1-2; 9 positions match TRBD1. Trimming took 0 bases from V and 6 from J; bases not matched to a gene: 2. Per germline, CDR1 MDHEN and CDR2 SYDVKM. This CDR3 has 14 residues. CDR3 nucleotides: TGTGCCAGCAGTTTATGGACAGGGGGAAATGGCTACACCTTC. It yields the protein CASSLWTGGNGYTF.

This clonotype was counted many times. V is TRBV6-2 or TRBV6-3 and J is TRBJ1-1; D remains unclear. The CDR3 loop spans 12 amino acids. CDR1 and CDR2 from the germline V gene are MNHEY and SVGEGT. With 2 bases removed from V and 6 bases from J, the gap between germline ends came to 7 bases. The CDR3 reads CASSYGRAEAFF. The DNA of the CDR3 is TGTGCCAGCAGTTACGGGAGGGCTGAAGCTTTCTTT.

This clonotype was detected only a few times. At one end the junction does not follow the germline gene, possibly because of a read error. The chain uses TRBV18 and TRBJ2-3; D is possibly TRBD1 (5 bases). The length of the CDR3 is 15 residues. CDR1 is KGHSH and CDR2 is LQKENI in the germline V gene. CDR3 amino acids: CANSLAPGSTDTQYF. DNA for the CDR3: TGTGCCAACTCATTGGCCCCAGGGAGCACAGATACGCAGTATTTT.

This clonotype was observed a handful of times. The rearrangement uses TRBV6-1 and TRBJ2-1; D assignment may be TRBD1 or TRBD2 (5 bases each). CDR3 length: 14 amino acids. The V end was cut by 5 bases, the J end by 4 bases, with 12 bases between. Germline-derived CDR1 and CDR2 are MNHNS and SASEGT. This CDR3 reads CASSPGTFYNEQFF. The CDR3 bases are TGTGCCAGCAGTCCCGGGACCTTTTACAATGAGCAGTTCTTC.